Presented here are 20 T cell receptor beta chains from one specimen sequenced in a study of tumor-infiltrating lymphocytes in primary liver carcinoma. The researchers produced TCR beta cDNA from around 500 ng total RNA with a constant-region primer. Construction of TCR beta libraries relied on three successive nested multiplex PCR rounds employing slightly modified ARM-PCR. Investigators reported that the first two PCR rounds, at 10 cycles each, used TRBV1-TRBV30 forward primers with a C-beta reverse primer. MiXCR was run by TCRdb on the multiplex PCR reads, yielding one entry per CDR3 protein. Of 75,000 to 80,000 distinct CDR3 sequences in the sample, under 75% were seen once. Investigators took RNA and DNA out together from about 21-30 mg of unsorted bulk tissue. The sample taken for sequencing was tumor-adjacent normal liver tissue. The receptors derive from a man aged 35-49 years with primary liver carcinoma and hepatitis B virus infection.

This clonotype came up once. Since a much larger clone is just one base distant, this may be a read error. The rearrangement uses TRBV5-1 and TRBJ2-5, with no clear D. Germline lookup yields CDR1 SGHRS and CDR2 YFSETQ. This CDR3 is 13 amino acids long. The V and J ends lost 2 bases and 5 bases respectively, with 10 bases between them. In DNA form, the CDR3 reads TGCGCCAGCAGCTTAGCAGCGTGGGAGACCCAGTACTTC. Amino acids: CASSLAAWETQYF.

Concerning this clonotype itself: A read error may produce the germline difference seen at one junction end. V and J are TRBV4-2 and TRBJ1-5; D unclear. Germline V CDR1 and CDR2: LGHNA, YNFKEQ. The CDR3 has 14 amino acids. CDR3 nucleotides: TGCGCCAGCAGCCAAAACAACGAGCCCGTGGCCCAACATTTT. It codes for CASSQNNEPVAQHF.

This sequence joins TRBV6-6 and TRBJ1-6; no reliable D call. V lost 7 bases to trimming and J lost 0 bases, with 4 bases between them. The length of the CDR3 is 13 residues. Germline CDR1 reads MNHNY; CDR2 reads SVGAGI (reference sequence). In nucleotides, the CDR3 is TGTGCCAGCAAGAGCTCCTATAATTCACCCCTCCACTTT. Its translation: CASKSSYNSPLHF.

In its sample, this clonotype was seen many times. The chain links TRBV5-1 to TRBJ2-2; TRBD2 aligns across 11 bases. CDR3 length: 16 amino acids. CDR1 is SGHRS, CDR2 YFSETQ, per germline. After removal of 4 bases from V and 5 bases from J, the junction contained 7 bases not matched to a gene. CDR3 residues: CASSVLAGVDTGELFF. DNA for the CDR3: TGCGCCAGCAGCGTACTAGCGGGAGTAGATACCGGGGAGCTGTTTTTT.

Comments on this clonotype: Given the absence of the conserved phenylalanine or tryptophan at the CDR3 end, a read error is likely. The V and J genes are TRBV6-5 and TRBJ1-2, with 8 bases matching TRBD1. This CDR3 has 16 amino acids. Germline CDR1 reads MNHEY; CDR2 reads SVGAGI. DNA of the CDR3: TGTGCCAGCAGTAAACTCGGGGGGACAGGCAACTACGGCTACACCTCC. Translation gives CASSKLGGTGNYGYTS.

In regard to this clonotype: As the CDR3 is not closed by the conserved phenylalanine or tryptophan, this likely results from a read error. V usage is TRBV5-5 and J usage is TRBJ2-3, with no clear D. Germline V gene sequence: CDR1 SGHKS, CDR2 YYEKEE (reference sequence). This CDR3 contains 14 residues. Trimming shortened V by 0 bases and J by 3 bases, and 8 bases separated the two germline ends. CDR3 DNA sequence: TGTGCCAGCAGCTTGGAACCCAGAACAGATACGCAGTATTCT. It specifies CASSLEPRTDTQYS.

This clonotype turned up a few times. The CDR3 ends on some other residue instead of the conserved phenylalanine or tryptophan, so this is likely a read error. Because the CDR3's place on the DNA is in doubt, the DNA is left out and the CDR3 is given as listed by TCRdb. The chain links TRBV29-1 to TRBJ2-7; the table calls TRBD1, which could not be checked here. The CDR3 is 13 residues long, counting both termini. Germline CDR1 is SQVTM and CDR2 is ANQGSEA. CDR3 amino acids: CSVTGTGRGEQYL.

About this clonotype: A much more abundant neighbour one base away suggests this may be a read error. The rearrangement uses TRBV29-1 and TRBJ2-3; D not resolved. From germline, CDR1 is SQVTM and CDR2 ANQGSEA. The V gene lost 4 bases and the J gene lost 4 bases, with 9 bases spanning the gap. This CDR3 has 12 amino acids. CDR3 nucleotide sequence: TGCAGCGTTGTTTCGAGAGCAGATACGCAGTATTTT. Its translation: CSVVSRADTQYF.

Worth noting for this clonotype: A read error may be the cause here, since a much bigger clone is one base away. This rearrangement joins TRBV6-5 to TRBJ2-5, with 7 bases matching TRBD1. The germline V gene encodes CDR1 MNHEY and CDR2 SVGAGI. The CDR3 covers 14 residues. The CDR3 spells CASSQQGWEETQHF. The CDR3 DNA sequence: TGTGCCAGCAGCCAACAGGGGTGGGAAGAGACCCAGCACTTC.

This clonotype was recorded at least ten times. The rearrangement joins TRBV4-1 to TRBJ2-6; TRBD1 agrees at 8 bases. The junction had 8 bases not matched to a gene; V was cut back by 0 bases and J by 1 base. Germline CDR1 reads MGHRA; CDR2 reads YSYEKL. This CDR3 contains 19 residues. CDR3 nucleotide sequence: TGCGCCAGCAGCCAAGATATCAGACAGGGGAGGTCTGGGGCCAACGTCCTGACTTTC. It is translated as CASSQDIRQGRSGANVLTF.

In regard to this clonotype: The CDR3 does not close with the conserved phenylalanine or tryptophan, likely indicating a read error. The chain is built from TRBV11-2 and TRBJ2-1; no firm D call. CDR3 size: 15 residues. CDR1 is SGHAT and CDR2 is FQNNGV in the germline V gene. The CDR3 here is CASSDPLGYYKEQFL. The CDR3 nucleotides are TGCGCCAGCAGCGACCCCCTGGGGTACTACAAAGAGCAGTTCTTA.

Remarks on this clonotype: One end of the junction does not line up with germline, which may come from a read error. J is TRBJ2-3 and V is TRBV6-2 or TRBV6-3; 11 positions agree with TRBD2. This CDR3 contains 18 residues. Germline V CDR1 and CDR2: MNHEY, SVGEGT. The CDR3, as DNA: TGTGCCAGCAGTTTCCTCCTACTAGCGGGAGCGGGGGCAGATACACAGTATTTT. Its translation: CASSFLLLAGAGADTQYF.

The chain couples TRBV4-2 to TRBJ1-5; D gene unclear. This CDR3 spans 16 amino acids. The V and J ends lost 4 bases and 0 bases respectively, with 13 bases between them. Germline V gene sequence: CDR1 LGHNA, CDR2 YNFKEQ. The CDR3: CASSREPGVSNQPQHF. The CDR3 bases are TGTGCCAGCAGCCGAGAGCCCGGTGTTAGCAATCAGCCCCAGCATTTT.

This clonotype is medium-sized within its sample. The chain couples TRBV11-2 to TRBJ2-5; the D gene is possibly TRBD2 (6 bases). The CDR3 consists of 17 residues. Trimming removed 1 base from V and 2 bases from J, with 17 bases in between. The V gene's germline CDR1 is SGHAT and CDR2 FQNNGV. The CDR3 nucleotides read TGTGCCAGCAGCTTAGCGAGGGCGGGACCGCCTCAAGAGACCCAGTACTTC. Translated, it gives CASSLARAGPPQETQYF.

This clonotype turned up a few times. The CDR3 reads CSSGASTDTQYF. CDR3 DNA sequence: TGCAGCTCCGGCGCTAGCACAGATACGCAGTATTTT. The chain links TRBV29-1 to TRBJ2-3; no clear D gene. Germline V gene sequence: CDR1 SQVTM, CDR2 ANQGSEA. Deletions cut 8 bases from V and 0 bases from J, with 9 bases between. The CDR3 covers 12 residues.

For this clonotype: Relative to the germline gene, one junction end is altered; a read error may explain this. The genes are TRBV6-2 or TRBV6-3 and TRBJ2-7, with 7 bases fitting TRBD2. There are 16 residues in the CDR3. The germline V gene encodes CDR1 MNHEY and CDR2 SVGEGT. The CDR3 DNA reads TGTGCCAGCCGTTACAGGCCAGCGGGAATATCCTACGAGCAGTACTTC. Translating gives CASRYRPAGISYEQYF.

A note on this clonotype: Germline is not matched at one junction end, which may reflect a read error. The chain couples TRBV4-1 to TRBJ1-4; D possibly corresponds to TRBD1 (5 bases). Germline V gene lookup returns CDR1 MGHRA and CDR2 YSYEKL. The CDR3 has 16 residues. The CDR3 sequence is CAISHSPGLELEKLFF. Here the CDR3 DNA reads TGCGCCATCAGCCATTCCCCGGGACTGGAGTTAGAAAAACTGTTTTTT.

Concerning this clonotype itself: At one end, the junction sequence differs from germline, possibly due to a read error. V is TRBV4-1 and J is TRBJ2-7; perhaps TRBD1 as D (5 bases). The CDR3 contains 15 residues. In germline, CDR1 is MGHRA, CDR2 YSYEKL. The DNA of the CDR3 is TGCGCCAGTAGCCAAGAAATTCGACAGATTTACGAGCAGTACTTC. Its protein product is CASSQEIRQIYEQYF.

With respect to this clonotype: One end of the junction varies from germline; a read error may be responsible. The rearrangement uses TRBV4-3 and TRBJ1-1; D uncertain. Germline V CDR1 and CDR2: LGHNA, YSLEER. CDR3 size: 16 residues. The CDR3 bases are TGCGCCAGCAGCCAAGGTGGCCTTACCGGTGGTACTGAAGCTTTCTTC. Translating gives CASSQGGLTGGTEAFF.

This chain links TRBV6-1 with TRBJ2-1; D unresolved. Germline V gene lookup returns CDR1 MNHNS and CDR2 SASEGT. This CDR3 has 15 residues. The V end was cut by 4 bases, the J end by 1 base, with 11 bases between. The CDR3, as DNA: TGTGCCAGCAGTGGAATTGGGGAATCCTACAATGAGCAGTTCTTC. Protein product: CASSGIGESYNEQFF.